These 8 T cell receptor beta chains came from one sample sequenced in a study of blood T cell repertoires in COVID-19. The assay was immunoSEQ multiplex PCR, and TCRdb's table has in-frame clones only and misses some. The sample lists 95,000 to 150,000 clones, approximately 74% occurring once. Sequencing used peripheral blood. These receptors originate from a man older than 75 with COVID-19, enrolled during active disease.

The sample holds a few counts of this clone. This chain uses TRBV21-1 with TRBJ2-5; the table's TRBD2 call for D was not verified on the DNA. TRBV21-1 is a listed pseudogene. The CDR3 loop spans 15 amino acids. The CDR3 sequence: CASSMTSGSKETQYF. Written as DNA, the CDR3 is TGTGCCAGCAGCATGACTAGCGGGAGCAAAGAGACCCAGTACTTC.

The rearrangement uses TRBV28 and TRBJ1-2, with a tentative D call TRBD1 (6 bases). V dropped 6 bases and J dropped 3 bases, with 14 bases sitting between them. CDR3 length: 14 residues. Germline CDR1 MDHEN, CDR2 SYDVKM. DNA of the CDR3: TGTGCCAGCAGCCAGGGGTTTAGAGACTATGGCTACACCTTC. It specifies CASSQGFRDYGYTF.

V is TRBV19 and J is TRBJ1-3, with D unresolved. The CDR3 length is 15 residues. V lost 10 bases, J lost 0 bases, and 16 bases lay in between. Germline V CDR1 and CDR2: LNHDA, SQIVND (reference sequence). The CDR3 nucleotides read TGTGCCACCGACCGCGACACGAGCTCTGGAAACACCATATATTTT. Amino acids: CATDRDTSSGNTIYF.

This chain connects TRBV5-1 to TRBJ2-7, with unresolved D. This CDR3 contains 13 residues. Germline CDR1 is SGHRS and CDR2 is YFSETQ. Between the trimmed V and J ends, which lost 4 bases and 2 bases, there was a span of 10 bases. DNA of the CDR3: TGCGCCAGCAGCAGCCTAGGCACCTACGAGCAGTACTTC. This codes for CASSSLGTYEQYF.

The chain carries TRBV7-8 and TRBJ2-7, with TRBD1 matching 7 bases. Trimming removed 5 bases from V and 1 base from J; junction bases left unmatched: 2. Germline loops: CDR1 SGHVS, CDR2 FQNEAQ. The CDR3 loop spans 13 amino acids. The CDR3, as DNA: TGTGCCAGCAGCGTGACAGGGTCCTACGAGCAGTACTTC. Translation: CASSVTGSYEQYF.

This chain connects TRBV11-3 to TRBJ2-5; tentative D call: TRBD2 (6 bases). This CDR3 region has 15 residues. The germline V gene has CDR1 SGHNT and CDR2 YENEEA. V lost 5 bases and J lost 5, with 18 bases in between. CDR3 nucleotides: TGTGCCAGCAGCCCGGACTACCAGTCGACGGAGACCCAGTACTTC. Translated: CASSPDYQSTETQYF.

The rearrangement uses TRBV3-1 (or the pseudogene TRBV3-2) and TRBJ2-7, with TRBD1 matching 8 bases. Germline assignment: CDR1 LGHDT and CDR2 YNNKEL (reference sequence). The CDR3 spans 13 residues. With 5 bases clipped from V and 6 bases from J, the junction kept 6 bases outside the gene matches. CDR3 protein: CASSTGQGTEQYF. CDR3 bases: TGTGCCAGCAGCACCGGACAGGGTACCGAGCAGTACTTC.

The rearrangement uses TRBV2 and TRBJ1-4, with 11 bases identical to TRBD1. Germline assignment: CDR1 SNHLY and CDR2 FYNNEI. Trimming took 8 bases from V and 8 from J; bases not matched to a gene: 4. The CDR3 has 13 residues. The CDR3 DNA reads TGTGCCAGCCAAAGGGACAGGGGGGAAAAACTGTTTTTT. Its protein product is CASQRDRGEKLFF.